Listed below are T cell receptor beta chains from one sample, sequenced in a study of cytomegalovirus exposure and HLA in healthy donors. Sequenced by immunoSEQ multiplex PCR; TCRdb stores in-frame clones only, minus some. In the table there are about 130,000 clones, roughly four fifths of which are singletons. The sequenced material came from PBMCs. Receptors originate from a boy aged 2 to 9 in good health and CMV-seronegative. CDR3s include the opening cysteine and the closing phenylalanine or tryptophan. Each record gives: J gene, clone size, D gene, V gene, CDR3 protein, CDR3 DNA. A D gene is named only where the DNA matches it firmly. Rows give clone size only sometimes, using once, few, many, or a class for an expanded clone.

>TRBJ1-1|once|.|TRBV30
CAWSPHKPGTLVAFF
TGTGCCTGGAGTCCTCACAAGCCCGGGACTCTCGTTGCTTTCTTT
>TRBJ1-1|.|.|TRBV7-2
CASSFTGPNTEAFF
TGTGCCAGCAGCTTTACAGGACCGAACACTGAAGCTTTCTTT
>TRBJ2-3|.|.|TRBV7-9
CASSSTTRTKDNTDTQYF
TGTGCCAGCAGCTCCACGACCAGGACTAAGGACAACACAGATACGCAGTATTTT
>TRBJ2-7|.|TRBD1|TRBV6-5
CASSRDSTPRLGPYF
TGTGCCAGCAGTCGGGACAGTACGCCCCGGTTAGGACCGTACTTC
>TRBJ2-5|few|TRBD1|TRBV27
CASSLEGTGVHQETQYF
TGTGCCAGCAGTTTAGAAGGGACAGGGGTGCACCAAGAGACCCAGTACTTC
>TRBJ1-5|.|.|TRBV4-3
CASSGGLLGGGNQPQHF
TGCGCCAGCAGCGGCGGGCTACTGGGGGGAGGCAATCAGCCCCAGCATTTT
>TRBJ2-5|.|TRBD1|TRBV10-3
CATAGTGGGSETQYF
TGTGCCACCGCCGGGACAGGGGGCGGTTCGGAGACCCAGTACTTC
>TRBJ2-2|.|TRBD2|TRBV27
CASSFSGRGLILPTRGTGELFF
TGTGCCAGCAGTTTTAGCGGGCGGGGCCTAATACTTCCGACCCGGGGCACCGGGGAGCTGTTTTTT
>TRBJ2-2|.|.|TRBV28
CASSLSQGFTGELFF
TGTGCCAGCAGTTTATCTCAGGGTTTCACCGGGGAGCTGTTTTTT
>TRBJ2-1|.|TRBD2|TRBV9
CASSVALAGNLNEQFF
TGTGCCAGCAGCGTAGCCCTAGCGGGAAACCTGAATGAGCAGTTCTTC
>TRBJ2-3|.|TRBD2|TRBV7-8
CASSLAGPSGETTSTDTQYF
TGTGCCAGCAGCTTAGCGGGTCCTAGCGGGGAGACCACTAGCACAGATACGCAGTATTTT
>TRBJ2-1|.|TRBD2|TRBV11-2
CASRNLGTSGSMTYNEQFF
TGTGCCAGCAGAAACCTAGGGACTAGCGGGTCTATGACCTACAATGAGCAGTTCTTC
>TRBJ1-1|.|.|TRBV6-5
CASSSGVAEAFF
TGTGCCAGCAGTTCGGGGGTCGCTGAAGCTTTCTTT
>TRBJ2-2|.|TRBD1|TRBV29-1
CSVDRGSTGELFF
TGCAGCGTAGACAGGGGTTCGACCGGGGAGCTGTTTTTT
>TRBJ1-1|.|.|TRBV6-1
CASSDRVNTEAFF
TGTGCCAGCAGTGACAGGGTTAACACTGAAGCTTTCTTT
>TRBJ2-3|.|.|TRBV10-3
CAISGANTDTQYF
TGTGCCATCAGTGGGGCTAACACAGATACGCAGTATTTT
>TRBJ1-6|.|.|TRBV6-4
CASSDGTYNSPLHF
TGTGCCAGCAGTGACGGGACATATAATTCACCCCTCCACTTT